One T cell receptor beta chain is described in this entry. Sequenced by immunoSEQ multiplex PCR; TCRdb stores in-frame clones only, minus some. The sample lists about 120,000 clones; 80% to 90% were seen once. This entry comes from a study of T cell responses to AZD1222 COVID-19 vaccine. V was cut by 6 bases and J by 6 bases, with 17 bases left in between. The CDR3 covers 14 residues. The germline CDR1 and CDR2 sequences are MNHEY and SMNVEV (reference sequence). Sequences were derived from peripheral blood, sampled on day 0 of AZD1222 vaccination. J is TRBJ1-2 and V is TRBV27; possible D gene TRBD1, 5 bases. The clonotype was recovered from an adult in good health. For the CDR3, the DNA is TGTGCCAGCAGCCGGACCGTCCCGGGGGATGGCTACACCTTC. Translation: CASSRTVPGDGYTF.